The text below deals with one T cell receptor (beta chain). Its target is unknown. The data were taken from a study of radiotherapy plus CTLA-4 blockade in lung cancer. Study-level results: Best predicting response, reportedly, were early blood T cell clone dynamics, with interferon-beta. Expansion of tumor-derived TCR clones was observed in blood after radiotherapy plus ipilimumab.

Some clones are missing from TCRdb's copy, which holds only in-frame ones; the method was immunoSEQ multiplex PCR. The sample carries about 3,100 clones, almost 85% recorded once. CDR3 length: 15 residues. With 0 bases removed from V and 3 bases from J, the gap between germline ends came to 9 bases. Germline V gives CDR1 SGHTA, CDR2 FQGNSA. The sequence came from a human donor with non-small cell lung cancer that progressed on radiotherapy plus ipilimumab. The J gene is TRBJ1-5, the V gene TRBV7-2; possible D gene TRBD1, 5 bases. The specimen was tumor tissue, collected from a patient treated with radiotherapy plus ipilimumab. This CDR3 is CASSLAGTNNQPQHF. The CDR3 DNA sequence: TGTGCCAGCAGCTTAGCTGGGACGAACAATCAGCCCCAGCATTTT.